This T cell receptor (beta chain) emerged from a study of cytomegalovirus exposure and HLA in healthy donors. Regarding the study as a whole: Later on, an analysis found that several of the most significant clusters appeared to be linked to common viral pathogens, which included parvovirus B19.

The CDR3 spans 11 residues. V dropped 6 bases and J dropped 7; count of bases not matched to a gene: 2. Germline lookup yields CDR1 MGHDK and CDR2 SYGVNS. 60 Vbeta and 13 Jbeta primers were used in PCR. Profiling relied on immunoSEQ multiplex PCR, and the TCRdb table lists in-frame clones only, not all of them. The table records around 110,000 clones, around 75% of them present only once. Concerning this clone: The antigen remains unidentified.

The clonotype was recovered from a male donor in good health and CMV-seropositive. The specimen was PBMCs. V usage is TRBV25-1 and J usage is TRBJ1-1; TRBD1 matches at 7 bases. CDR3 DNA sequence: TGTGCCAGCAGCCGACAGGGTGAAGCTTTCTTT. Amino acid sequence: CASSRQGEAFF. The complete variable domain, with remaining parts taken from reference TRBV25-1 and TRBJ1-1, reads EADIYQTPRYLVIGTGKKITLECSQTMGHDKMYWYQQDPGMELHLIHYSYGVNSTEKGDLSSESTVSRIRTEHFPLTLESARPSHTSQYLCASSRQGEAFFGQGTRLTVV.